These 27 T cell receptor beta chains share one sample of origin, sequenced in a study of human T cells and chemical hapten exposure. TCRdb reanalysed the RACE reads using MiXCR and keeps one entry per CDR3 protein. The sample lists about 180,000 distinct CDR3 sequences; about 31% were seen once. This sample's time point: pre-sensitization, week 0. Treatment indicated: therapeutic diphenylcyclopropenone sensitization with weekly scalp DPC. The material was whole blood, obtained in connection with sensitization to the hapten diphenylcyclopropenone (DPC). These receptors were collected from a woman aged 25 to 45 with alopecia areata. Some clones in this sample may be carry-over from other donors' samples.

The V gene is TRBV5-5, the J gene TRBJ2-2; 9 nucleotides agree with TRBD2. The CDR3 is made up of 16 amino acids. Germline V lookup: CDR1 SGHKS, CDR2 YYEKEE (reference sequence). Trimming cost V 3 bases and J 4 bases; bases outside gene matches: 7. CDR3 in DNA: TGTGCCAGCAGCTCGCGGGGGGGGCTGGCCACCGGGGAGCTGTTTTTT. Encoded protein: CASSSRGGLATGELFF.

This clonotype was counted many times. The V gene is TRBV7-2, the J gene TRBJ1-5; possible D gene TRBD1, 6 bases. The CDR3 has 15 residues. The V end was cut by 0 bases, the J end by 2 bases, with 8 bases between. Germline lookup yields CDR1 SGHTA and CDR2 FQGNSA. CDR3 loop: CASSLARTGNQPQHF. DNA for the CDR3: TGTGCCAGCAGCTTAGCGCGGACAGGCAATCAGCCCCAGCATTTT.

The chain links TRBV10-3 to TRBJ1-1; weak D call: TRBD1 (6 bases). V gave up 6 bases and J gave up 7 bases, with 18 bases separating them. The CDR3 spans 14 residues. Germline assignment: CDR1 ENHRY and CDR2 SYGVKD. The CDR3: CAIRAQGRGSEAFF. CDR3 DNA: TGTGCCATCAGGGCCCAGGGGAGGGGTAGTGAAGCTTTCTTT.

V usage is TRBV5-4 and J usage is TRBJ2-7; D possibly uses TRBD1 or TRBD2 (5 bases each). This CDR3 has 17 residues. CDR1 SGHNT and CDR2 YYREEE come from the germline V gene (reference sequence). The ends were cut back, 5 bases at V and 0 bases at J, with 21 bases in the middle. In nucleotides, the CDR3 is TGTGCCAGCAGACCATCACCGGGACGGGACGGCTCCTACGAGCAGTACTTC. Amino acids: CASRPSPGRDGSYEQYF.

This clonotype was counted ten times or more. This chain connects TRBV28 to TRBJ2-2; 7 bases agree with TRBD1. Trimming removed 5 bases from V and 5 bases from J; junction bases left unmatched: 2. The CDR3 extends over 13 amino acids. Per the germline V gene, CDR1 is MDHEN and CDR2 is SYDVKM. CDR3 amino acids: CASSPGGTGELFF. For the CDR3, the DNA is TGTGCCAGCAGTCCAGGGGGAACCGGGGAGCTGTTTTTT.

J is TRBJ2-3 and V is TRBV20-1; TRBD2 matches at 8 bases. Germline V gene sequence: CDR1 DFQATT, CDR2 SNEGSKA (reference sequence). V trimming: 6 bases; J trimming: 1 base; junction bases outside the gene matches: 6. The CDR3 runs 14 residues. The CDR3 here is CSAGTSGGTDTQYF. The CDR3 nucleotides are TGCAGTGCGGGAACTAGCGGCGGCACAGATACGCAGTATTTT.

This clonotype was counted only a few times. V gene TRBV5-6 combines with J gene TRBJ2-2, with D possibly TRBD2 on 5 matching bases. V was cut by 4 bases and J by 1 base, with 11 bases left in between. This CDR3 spans 15 amino acids. Germline lookup yields CDR1 SGHDT and CDR2 YYEEEE. The CDR3 region has the DNA TGTGCCAGCAGCCTGGTCGGAGGGAACACCGGGGAGCTGTTTTTT. Translated, it gives CASSLVGGNTGELFF. Filled out from reference TRBV5-6 and TRBJ2-2, the complete variable domain reads DAGVTQSPTHLIKTRGQQVTLRCSPKSGHDTVSWYQQALGQGPQFIFQYYEEEERQRGNFPDRFSGHQFPNYSSELNVNALLLGDSALYLCASSLVGGNTGELFFGEGSRLTVL.

This chain connects TRBV28 to TRBJ1-5; no clear D gene. The germline CDR1 and CDR2 sequences are MDHEN and SYDVKM. The CDR3 covers 17 residues. Trimming shortened V by 2 bases and J by 5 bases, and 19 bases separated the two germline ends. The CDR3 coding sequence is TGTGCCAGCAGTTTAAATAGGGAGGTAGAGCCCTATCAGCCCCAGCATTTT. Translation: CASSLNREVEPYQPQHF.

The chain links TRBV6-5 to TRBJ1-4; a weak D match, TRBD1 (5 bases). V lost 6 bases and J 4 bases, leaving 12 bases between the germline ends. Germline CDR1 is MNHEY and CDR2 is SVGAGI. This CDR3 region has 14 residues. The CDR3 reads CASRDSTYNEKLFF. DNA of the CDR3: TGTGCCAGCAGAGACAGTACCTATAATGAAAAACTGTTTTTT.

Ten or more counts support this clonotype. The CDR3 nucleotides are TGTGCCAGCAGTTTAGGGGGGACTCCCGAGGGCTACGAGCAGTACTTC. Protein product: CASSLGGTPEGYEQYF. This rearrangement joins TRBV12-3 or TRBV12-4 to TRBJ2-7, with D tentatively TRBD2 (6 bases). V lost 1 base, J lost 3 bases, and 16 bases lay in between. The CDR3 loop spans 16 amino acids.

This clonotype has just a few counts. V usage is TRBV7-2 and J usage is TRBJ2-7; D might be TRBD2 (6 bases). The CDR3 loop spans 14 amino acids. Germline V gene data show CDR1 as SGHTA and CDR2 as FQGNSA. Trimming pared 0 bases from V and 3 bases from J, leaving 9 bases between. CDR3 nucleotide sequence: TGTGCCAGCAGCTTAGCCCGGGGGTACTACGAGCAGTACTTC. Its translation is CASSLARGYYEQYF.

This clonotype was counted between two and nine times. The chain couples TRBV18 to TRBJ1-2; D not certain. The CDR3 covers 13 residues. Germline V gives CDR1 KGHSH, CDR2 LQKENI. The V and J ends lost 2 bases and 4 bases respectively, with 8 bases between them. CDR3 in amino acids: CASSPEGIYGYTF. CDR3 DNA: TGTGCCAGCTCACCAGAGGGTATCTATGGCTACACCTTC.

This clonotype was seen more than once but under ten times. The V call is TRBV27, the J call TRBJ1-1; 8 nucleotides line up with TRBD1. The trim removed 5 bases at V and 4 bases at J, leaving 6 bases unmatched. Germline V gene lookup returns CDR1 MNHEY and CDR2 SMNVEV (reference sequence). This CDR3 comprises 14 residues. The CDR3 sequence is CASSLRTGTTEAFF. In DNA form, the CDR3 reads TGTGCCAGCAGTCTCCGGACAGGGACCACTGAAGCTTTCTTT.

The chain carries TRBV29-1 and TRBJ2-1, with D unclear. This CDR3 comprises 11 residues. The germline gives CDR1 SQVTM, CDR2 ANQGSEA. The V and J ends lost 3 bases and 7 bases respectively, with 7 bases between them. In DNA, the CDR3 is TGCAGCGTTGATGTGGGGAATGAGCAGTTCTTC. Residues: CSVDVGNEQFF.

This clonotype has just a few counts. The chain carries TRBV29-1 and TRBJ2-1; D is perhaps TRBD1 or TRBD2 (5 bases each). The CDR3 sequence is 11 residues long. Germline CDR1 reads SQVTM; CDR2 reads ANQGSEA. Trimming cost V 3 bases and J 8 bases, with 8 bases left between them. DNA of the CDR3: TGCAGCGTTGAGGGGCGGGATGAGCAGTTCTTC. This gives the protein CSVEGRDEQFF.

The chain employs TRBV20-1 and TRBJ1-6; D perhaps matches TRBD1 (5 bases). The V end lost 3 bases, the J end lost 9 bases, and 18 bases lay between the germline ends. The CDR3 has 15 residues. Germline CDR1 reads DFQATT; CDR2 reads SNEGSKA (reference sequence). This chain's CDR3 is CSARGVSVTGSPLHF. The CDR3, as DNA: TGCAGTGCTAGGGGGGTCTCGGTGACGGGTTCACCCCTCCACTTT.

This rearrangement joins TRBV29-1 to TRBJ2-3; a possible D gene is TRBD1 (5 bases). CDR1 SQVTM and CDR2 ANQGSEA come from the germline V gene. The CDR3 runs to 13 residues. Trimming stripped 1 base from V and 1 base from J, with 6 bases between. CDR3 DNA: TGCAGCGTTGAAGCGACAGGCACAGATACGCAGTATTTT. This encodes CSVEATGTDTQYF.

V gene TRBV7-2 combines with J gene TRBJ2-1; 11 bases fit TRBD2. The junction had 5 bases not matched to a gene; V was cut back by 2 bases and J by 2 bases. The CDR3 has 17 residues. Germline V gene sequence: CDR1 SGHTA, CDR2 FQGNSA. CDR3 amino acids: CASSLTRLAGTYNEQFF. DNA for the CDR3: TGTGCCAGCAGCTTAACTCGACTAGCGGGGACCTACAATGAGCAGTTCTTC.

This clonotype came up many times. V and J are TRBV12-5 and TRBJ1-1; D unresolved. Per the germline V gene, CDR1 is LGHNT and CDR2 is FRNRAP. The CDR3 is 14 residues long. V was trimmed by 4 bases and J by 3 bases, leaving 12 bases between them. This chain's CDR3 is CASGYGLGDTEAFF. The DNA for the CDR3 is TGTGCTAGTGGTTATGGTCTAGGTGACACTGAAGCTTTCTTT.

As concerns this clonotype: One junction end disagrees with the germline gene, perhaps due to a read error. The rearrangement links TRBV29-1 to TRBJ2-7; possibly TRBD1 for D (6 bases). Germline loops: CDR1 SQVTM, CDR2 ANQGSEA. The CDR3 length is 13 residues. CDR3 region: CSVQEGVRDEQYF. The CDR3 DNA reads TGCAGCGTTCAAGAGGGGGTCCGGGACGAGCAGTACTTC.

This chain links TRBV29-1 with TRBJ2-5; D is possibly TRBD1 (6 bases). The CDR3 covers 13 residues. Germline CDR1 and CDR2: SQVTM and ANQGSEA. Trimming left V 6 bases short and J 5 bases short, with 16 bases between. The CDR3 is CSVKGVGRETQYF. CDR3 in DNA: TGCAGCGTGAAGGGGGTAGGCCGGGAGACCCAGTACTTC.

The rearrangement joins TRBV28 to TRBJ2-7; 11 bases line up with TRBD1. Germline V gene data show CDR1 as MDHEN and CDR2 as SYDVKM. The CDR3 is 14 residues long. V shed 10 bases and J 0 bases; nucleotides not matched to a gene: 5. The CDR3 sequence: CAIRTGGNSYEQYF. The CDR3 DNA reads as TGTGCCATCCGGACAGGGGGCAACTCCTACGAGCAGTACTTC.

V gene TRBV29-1 combines with J gene TRBJ2-5; TRBD2 might be the D (7 bases). The CDR3 spans 13 residues. Per the germline V gene, CDR1 is SQVTM and CDR2 is ANQGSEA. Deletions cut 6 bases from V and 2 bases from J, with 13 bases between. Written as DNA, the CDR3 is TGCAGCGTAACAGGGCGGGGGCAAGAGACCCAGTACTTC. Its translation: CSVTGRGQETQYF.

The chain employs TRBV18 and TRBJ1-5; D might be TRBD1 (5 bases). Trimming removed 3 bases from V and 1 base from J, with 10 bases in between. Germline CDR1 and CDR2: KGHSH and LQKENI. This CDR3 spans 15 amino acids. The CDR3 here is CASSPMKGSNQPQHF. The CDR3 bases are TGTGCCAGCTCACCCATGAAGGGGAGCAATCAGCCCCAGCATTTT. The variable domain in full, with the rest retrieved from reference TRBV18 and TRBJ1-5, is NAGVMQNPRHLVRRRGQEARLRCSPMKGHSHVYWYRQLPEEGLKFMVYLQKENIIDESGMPKERFSAEFPKEGPSILRIQQVVRGDSAAYFCASSPMKGSNQPQHFGDGTRLSIL.

This clonotype was recorded a few times. The chain combines TRBV2 with TRBJ2-1; 7 bases fit TRBD1. Germline values: CDR1 SNHLY, CDR2 FYNNEI. This CDR3 has 13 residues. V shed 11 bases, J shed 1 base, and the junction held 5 bases outside the gene matches. The DNA for the CDR3 is TGTGCCGCCCGGGACAGTTCCTACAATGAGCAGTTCTTC. Translated, it gives CAARDSSYNEQFF.

The chain combines TRBV10-3 with TRBJ1-3; 9 bases line up with TRBD1. The CDR3 extends over 14 amino acids. With 6 bases clipped from V and 4 bases from J, the junction kept 4 bases outside the gene matches. The germline gives CDR1 ENHRY, CDR2 SYGVKD. Here the CDR3 DNA reads TGTGCCATCAGACAGGGGGCGCCGGGAAACACCATATATTTT. This codes for CAIRQGAPGNTIYF.

V and J are TRBV5-4 and TRBJ1-4; D may be TRBD1 (5 bases). Trimming removed 4 bases from V and 8 bases from J, with 12 bases in between. This CDR3 has 13 amino acids. The germline V gene has CDR1 SGHNT and CDR2 YYREEE (reference sequence). CDR3 residues: CASSLGDREKLFF. The CDR3 nucleotides read TGTGCCAGCAGCCTAGGGGATAGGGAAAAACTGTTTTTT.